This is a list of T cell receptor beta chains from one sample in a study of T-cell memory formation after mild COVID-19. MiXCR, applied by TCRdb to the 5' RACE reads, yields one record per CDR3 protein. The sample comprises about 340,000 distinct CDR3 sequences, more than 15% of which are singletons, and more than 20% rests with the top ten. Specimen: PBMCs or a T cell subset sorted from them (not recorded which). Receptors originate from a young man who had mild COVID-19 (a few samples of this study predate the infection). Cell type and time point are not known. CDR3s include the opening cysteine and the closing phenylalanine or tryptophan. A D gene is named only where the DNA matches it firmly. Expanded clones are given a class, and other clones once, few, many or no size at all.

TRBV3-1	TRBJ2-5	NA	NA	TGTGCCAGCAGCCGTCCAAGGAGACAAGAGACCCAGTACTTC	CASSRPRRQETQYF
TRBV20-1	TRBJ1-1	NA	few	TGCAGTGCTAGAGGGGCCCTTGAAGCTTTCTTT	CSARGALEAFF
TRBV4-3	TRBJ2-6	NA	NA	TGCGCCAGCAGCCAAGGCAACAGTCCCTCTGGGGCCAACGTCCTGACTTTC	CASSQGNSPSGANVLTF
TRBV6-2/TRBV6-3	TRBJ2-5	NA	NA	TGTGCCAGCAGCCACTCCGCGGGGACCCAGTACTTC	CASSHSAGTQYF
TRBV18	TRBJ2-7	NA	NA	TGTGCCAGCTCACGTTCCGGGGTGAATTACGAGCAGTACTTC	CASSRSGVNYEQYF
TRBV7-7	TRBJ2-1	NA	many	TGTGCTAGCAGCTTAGCGGCGGGCGATGAGCAGTTCTTC	CASSLAAGDEQFF
TRBV5-1	TRBJ2-3	TRBD2	many	TGCGCCAGCCGGACGGGGGGGCGATGGGATACGCAGTATTTT	CASRTGGRWDTQYF
TRBV5-5	TRBJ2-1	NA	many	TGTGCCAGCAGCTTGCTAGGGAGCTCCTACAATGAGCAGTTCTTC	CASSLLGSSYNEQFF
TRBV20-1	TRBJ2-2	NA	few	TGCAGTGCTACTAGCGAACAGGCGAACACCGGGGAGCTGTTTTTT	CSATSEQANTGELFF
TRBV7-9	TRBJ2-5	NA	NA	TGTGCCAGCAGCCTCCATATCGCCCAAGAGACCCAGTACTTC	CASSLHIAQETQYF
TRBV12-3/TRBV12-4	TRBJ2-2	TRBD1	many	TGTGCCAGCAGGGCCGGGACAGCGAACACCGGGGAGCTGTTTTTT	CASRAGTANTGELFF
TRBV20-1	TRBJ1-1	NA	NA	TGCAGTGCTTGGACCGCTGGGAGGAACACTGAAGCTTTCTTT	CSAWTAGRNTEAFF
TRBV4-1	TRBJ2-3	TRBD1	few	TGCGCCAGCAGCGAGGCGACAGGGCGACCCACAGATACGCAGTATTTT	CASSEATGRPTDTQYF
TRBV12-3/TRBV12-4	TRBJ1-1	TRBD1	NA	TGTGCCAGCAGTTTTTCAGGACAGGGCCTAGAAGCTTTCTTT	CASSFSGQGLEAFF
TRBV4-2	TRBJ1-1	NA	NA	TGTGCCAGCAGCCAAGTCGTGCTGGGGGTCTCGAACACTGAAGCTTTCTTT	CASSQVVLGVSNTEAFF
TRBV6-4	TRBJ2-2	NA	many	TGTGCCAGCAGTGACAGGGCGGCTGCCGGGGAGCTGTTTTTT	CASSDRAAAGELFF
TRBV2	TRBJ1-4	NA	NA	TGTGCCAGCTTCCCGAGGGCAGCGACTAATGAAAAACTGTTTTTT	CASFPRAATNEKLFF
TRBV29-1	TRBJ1-5	NA	many	TGCAGCGTTGGTGATGGGTTGCTCGGCAATCAGCCCCAGCATTTT	CSVGDGLLGNQPQHF
TRBV10-1	TRBJ2-3	NA	NA	TGCGCCAGCAGGGGTTCTAACACAGATACGCAGTATTTT	CASRGSNTDTQYF
TRBV10-3	TRBJ2-1	TRBD2	few	TGTGCCATCAGTCTAGCGGGGGGAGAATACAATGAGCAGTTCTTC	CAISLAGGEYNEQFF
TRBV6-2/TRBV6-3	TRBJ1-5	NA	few	TGTGCCAGCAGTTACGGCTCGCGTAGGCAGCCCCAGCATTTT	CASSYGSRRQPQHF
TRBV4-1	TRBJ1-2	NA	few	TGCGCCAGCAGCCCCACGACCCCTCAGGGAGACTATGGCTACACCTTC	CASSPTTPQGDYGYTF
TRBV10-3	TRBJ2-2	TRBD2	NA	TGTGCCATCAGTGCCGCGGGGGACACCGGGGAGCTGTTTTTT	CAISAAGDTGELFF
TRBV14	TRBJ2-1	NA	few	TGTGCCAGCAGCCAAGAAGGGACTTTCAGGGAGCAGTTCTTC	CASSQEGTFREQFF
TRBV20-1	TRBJ1-2	TRBD1	NA	TGCAGTGCTCCTATTGGGACAGGCCATGGCTACACCTTC	CSAPIGTGHGYTF
TRBV4-1	TRBJ1-2	TRBD1	NA	TGCGCCAGCAGCCACCCACGGGACAGCTATGGCTACACCTTC	CASSHPRDSYGYTF
TRBV15	TRBJ2-5	NA	NA	TGTGCCACCAGCCAAGCAGAAGAGACCCAGTACTTC	CATSQAEETQYF
TRBV20-1	TRBJ2-1	TRBD2	many	TGCAGTGCTAGAGTGGCTAGCGGCAACAATGAGCAGTTCTTC	CSARVASGNNEQFF
TRBV4-1	TRBJ2-1	TRBD2	many	TGCGCCAGCAGCCAAGTGGGCCTAGCGGGGGCTTGGTCCTACAATGAGCAGTTCTTC	CASSQVGLAGAWSYNEQFF